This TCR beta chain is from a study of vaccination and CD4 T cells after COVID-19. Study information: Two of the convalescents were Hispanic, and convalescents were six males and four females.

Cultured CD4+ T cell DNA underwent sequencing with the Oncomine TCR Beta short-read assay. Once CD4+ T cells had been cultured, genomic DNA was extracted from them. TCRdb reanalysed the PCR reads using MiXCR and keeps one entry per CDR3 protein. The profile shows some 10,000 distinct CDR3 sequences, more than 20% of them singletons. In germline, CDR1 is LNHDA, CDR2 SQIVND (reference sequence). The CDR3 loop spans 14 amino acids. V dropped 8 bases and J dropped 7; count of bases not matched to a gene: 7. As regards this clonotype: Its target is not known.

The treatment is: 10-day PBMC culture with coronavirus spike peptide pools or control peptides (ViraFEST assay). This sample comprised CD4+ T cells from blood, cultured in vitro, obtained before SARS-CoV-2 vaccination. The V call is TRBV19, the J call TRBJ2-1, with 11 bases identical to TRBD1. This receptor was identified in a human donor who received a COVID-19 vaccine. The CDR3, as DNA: TGTGCCAGTGGCTATTGGGACAGGGGGAATGAGCAGTTCTTC. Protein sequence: CASGYWDRGNEQFF.